This TCR beta chain was obtained from a study of shared clonotypes between healthy human individuals. The CDR3 length is 15 residues. V lost 5 bases to trimming and J lost 5 bases; unmatched junction nucleotides: 7. Germline V gene data show CDR1 as MNHEY and CDR2 as SMNVEV (reference sequence). The table came from immunoSEQ multiplex PCR; TCRdb's copy has only in-frame clones and leaves some out. The table has 650,000 to 700,000 clones, around 90% seen once. Material for sequencing was memory CD8+ T cells from PBMCs. This sample's subset: CD45RO+ cells pooled with CCR7-negative TemRA cells. This chain connects TRBV27 to TRBJ2-1; 9 positions match TRBD2. The receptor's source is a man between 18 and 29 years old in good health. Some clones in this sample may be carry-over from other donors' samples. The CDR3, as DNA: TGTGCCAGCAGTATAGCGGGAGTGGGGCACAATGAGCAGTTCTTC. It codes for CASSIAGVGHNEQFF.